Shown below are 16 T cell receptor beta chains from a single sample sequenced in a study of CD8 T cells in ankylosing spondylitis. Study-wide results and limits: Apparently characteristic of ankylosing spondylitis blood was a TCR beta motif (eight highly homologous variants).

Each CDR3 protein is one row after TCRdb ran MiXCR on the 5' RACE reads. The sample includes roughly 700,000 distinct CDR3 sequences, roughly 19% of them seen just once. These receptors' targets are unknown. Sequences were obtained from blood, either unsorted or a sorted T cell fraction (not recorded which). Receptor source: a male donor with ankylosing spondylitis.

The chain recombines TRBV6-1 with TRBJ1-2, with 7 bases aligning to TRBD1. With 3 bases clipped from V and 4 bases from J, the junction kept 8 bases outside the gene matches. The length of the CDR3 is 15 residues. CDR1 MNHNS and CDR2 SASEGT come from the germline V gene. The CDR3: CASSDTPGQLYGYTF. DNA of the CDR3: TGTGCCAGCAGTGACACCCCGGGACAGCTCTATGGCTACACCTTC.

The chain uses TRBV12-3 or TRBV12-4 and TRBJ2-3, with 11 nucleotides matching TRBD2. V trimming: 5 bases; J trimming: 3 bases; junction bases outside the gene matches: 4. The CDR3 contains 15 residues. CDR3 DNA: TGTGCCAGCAGTACTAGCGGGAGCTGGACAGATACGCAGTATTTT. Its protein product is CASSTSGSWTDTQYF.

There are a few counts of this clonotype. The chain joins TRBV12-5 to TRBJ2-7, with 10 bases aligning to TRBD1. CDR1 and CDR2 (germline): LGHNT, FRNRAP. This CDR3 region has 16 residues. With V trimmed by 4 bases and J by 5 bases, 11 bases remained unmatched. CDR3 in DNA: TGTGCTAGTGGTTCCGCTCTCGGGACAGGGGAAGACGAGCAGTACTTC. This gives the protein CASGSALGTGEDEQYF.

The CDR3 nucleotides read TGCAGTGCTAGACGGACATCGGGCAATCAGCCCCAGCATTTT. This translates into CSARRTSGNQPQHF. The chain carries TRBV20-1 and TRBJ1-5; D may be TRBD1 (5 bases). The length of the CDR3 is 14 residues. V shed 2 bases and J shed 2 bases, with 10 bases lying between them. Germline-derived CDR1 and CDR2 are DFQATT and SNEGSKA (reference sequence).

The CDR3 sequence is CATTDRSNEKLFF. DNA of the CDR3: TGTGCCACCACGGACAGGAGTAATGAAAAACTGTTTTTT. The chain employs TRBV6-2 or TRBV6-3 and TRBJ1-4; 7 bases match TRBD1. This CDR3 is built from 13 residues. Looked up from germline, CDR1 is MNHEY and CDR2 is SVGEGT. The V segment lost 10 bases and the J segment 4 bases; nucleotides outside the gene matches: 6.

The rearrangement links TRBV12-3 or TRBV12-4 to TRBJ1-1, with unresolved D. The CDR3 runs 14 residues. V was clipped by 6 bases and J by 0 bases, with 11 bases between them. The DNA of the CDR3 is TGTGCCAGCAGACCCTCGTCGATGAACACTGAAGCTTTCTTT. Translation: CASRPSSMNTEAFF.

The chain recombines TRBV27 with TRBJ1-4; D is undetermined. The CDR3 is 14 amino acids. CDR1 is MNHEY and CDR2 is SMNVEV in the germline V gene (reference sequence). Trimming removed 2 bases at V and 4 bases at J, with 8 bases between. CDR3 residues: CASSLLGFNEKLFF. In DNA, the CDR3 is TGTGCCAGCAGTTTACTCGGGTTTAATGAAAAACTGTTTTTT.

This clonotype has more than one count but fewer than ten. The chain carries TRBV6-5 and TRBJ2-7; 7 bases are a match to TRBD1. The CDR3 totals 17 residues. The germline V gene encodes CDR1 MNHEY and CDR2 SVGAGI. V shed 2 bases and J 0 bases; nucleotides not matched to a gene: 10. CDR3 amino acids: CASSYRWTGKDSYEQYF. DNA for the CDR3: TGTGCCAGCAGTTACCGGTGGACAGGAAAAGACTCCTACGAGCAGTACTTC.

This clonotype has more than one count but fewer than ten. The rearrangement uses TRBV5-1 and TRBJ2-7, with 13 bases aligning to TRBD2. Germline lookup yields CDR1 SGHRS and CDR2 YFSETQ. With 3 bases clipped from V and 6 bases from J, the junction kept 12 bases outside the gene matches. This CDR3 contains 17 residues. Here the CDR3 reads CASSSTDHRLAGGEQYF. As DNA, the CDR3 is TGCGCCAGCAGCTCTACAGACCACAGACTAGCGGGAGGCGAGCAGTACTTC. Based on the CDR3 plus reference TRBV5-1 and TRBJ2-7, the full variable domain is KAGVTQTPRYLIKTRGQQVTLSCSPISGHRSVSWYQQTPGQGLQFLFEYFSETQRNKGNFPGRFSGRQFSNSRSEMNVSTLELGDSALYLCASSSTDHRLAGGEQYFGPGTRLTVT.

This clonotype was seen a handful of times. The V call is TRBV12-3 or TRBV12-4, the J call TRBJ1-3; D call uncertain. This CDR3 has 15 residues. V was clipped by 4 bases and J by 0 bases, with 10 bases between them. Written as DNA, the CDR3 is TGTGCCAGCAGTTCGTCGGTCGGCTCTGGAAACACCATATATTTT. It specifies CASSSSVGSGNTIYF.

The chain combines TRBV20-1 with TRBJ2-7; TRBD1 aligns across 9 bases. Per germline, CDR1 DFQATT and CDR2 SNEGSKA (reference sequence). With V trimmed by 7 bases and J by 7 bases, 17 bases remained unmatched. The CDR3 consists of 15 residues. The CDR3 DNA reads TGCAGTGTTACCGCCGGGACAGGGACCCGGTTTGAGCAGTACTTC. Translating it yields CSVTAGTGTRFEQYF.

The rearrangement links TRBV2 to TRBJ1-2; 9 nucleotides align to TRBD1. The CDR3 extends over 14 amino acids. Germline trimming cut 6 bases from V and 3 bases from J; bases unmatched to any gene: 5. Germline V gene data show CDR1 as SNHLY and CDR2 as FYNNEI. DNA for the CDR3: TGTGCCAGCAGGAGGACAGGGGTCGACTATGGCTACACCTTC. Translation: CASRRTGVDYGYTF.

The J gene is TRBJ2-7, the V gene TRBV27; D may correspond to TRBD1 or TRBD2 (5 bases each). The CDR3 has 14 amino acids. CDR1 and CDR2 from the germline V gene are MNHEY and SMNVEV (reference sequence). The V end was cut by 5 bases, the J end by 6 bases, with 17 bases between. The CDR3 sequence: CASSPRVDGGEQYF. CDR3 nucleotides: TGTGCCAGCAGTCCCAGAGTGGATGGGGGCGAGCAGTACTTC.

This clonotype was detected once. The chain couples TRBV11-2 to TRBJ2-5, with 16 bases matching TRBD2. Germline loops: CDR1 SGHAT, CDR2 FQNNGV. Trimming at V came to 5 bases and at J to 4 bases, leaving 10 bases not matched to a gene. This CDR3 has 18 residues. CDR3 loop: CASSPGTSGGVTRETQYF. Here the CDR3 DNA reads TGTGCCAGCAGCCCTGGGACTAGCGGGGGGGTAACCCGAGAGACCCAGTACTTC.

This clonotype was detected a few times. V usage is TRBV5-1 and J usage is TRBJ2-1; D unresolved. The CDR3 contains 15 residues. Germline CDR1 is SGHRS and CDR2 is YFSETQ. Trimming left V 7 bases short and J 0 bases short, with 14 bases between. This chain's CDR3 is CASDVGSDSYNEQFF. For the CDR3, the DNA is TGCGCCAGCGACGTAGGGTCGGACTCCTACAATGAGCAGTTCTTC.

This clonotype showed up just a few times. In nucleotides, the CDR3 is TGTGCCAGCAGCTTATACCAGGGAACCACTGAAGCTTTCTTT. Translated, it gives CASSLYQGTTEAFF. The chain has TRBV13 and TRBJ1-1; a possible D gene is TRBD1 (5 bases). Trimming shortened V by 2 bases and J by 4 bases, and 11 bases separated the two germline ends. Germline-derived CDR1 and CDR2 are PRHDT and FYEKMQ (reference sequence). The CDR3 has 14 residues.